The 26 T cell receptor beta chains below were found in one sample sequenced in a study of T-cell reconstitution after alpha-beta-depleted transplantation in children. Using unique molecular identifiers, the investigators prepared the TCRbeta library. TCRdb re-called the PCR reads with MiXCR, one entry per CDR3 protein. The sample comprises roughly 350,000 distinct CDR3 sequences, 9% to 12% of which are singletons, and 2% to 2.5% rests with the top ten. The specimen comprised PBMCs from the stem cell graft donor, sampled from the stem cell graft. The receptor set was obtained from a human donor who donated a stem cell graft to a child with acute lymphoblastic leukemia.

The rearrangement uses TRBV5-1 and TRBJ2-3; D tentatively fits TRBD1 or TRBD2 (7 bases each). Germline CDR1 and CDR2: SGHRS and YFSETQ. V was cut by 6 bases and J by 4 bases, with 15 bases left in between. The CDR3 runs to 14 residues. The CDR3 nucleotides are TGCGCCAGCAAGGGGGCGGGAGTGGCAGATACGCAGTATTTT. Amino acids: CASKGAGVADTQYF.

CDR3 in DNA: TGTGCCAGCAGTTTATTAGGGGCGCCTACCCCCTATGAGACCCAGTACTTC. This gives the protein CASSLLGAPTPYETQYF. The V gene is TRBV12-3 or TRBV12-4, the J gene TRBJ2-5, with D maybe TRBD1 (5 bases). CDR3 size: 17 residues. V lost 2 bases, J lost 5 bases, and 21 bases lay in between.

V usage is TRBV28 and J usage is TRBJ2-5; D perhaps matches TRBD1 (5 bases). The V gene's germline CDR1 is MDHEN and CDR2 SYDVKM. Trimming removed 8 bases at V and 7 bases at J, with 17 bases between. The CDR3 runs 13 residues. CDR3 in DNA: TGTGCCAGCTGGGCTAGGGGAATGAGGACCCAGTACTTC. Translated: CASWARGMRTQYF.

V gene TRBV11-2 combines with J gene TRBJ2-1, with 8 bases matching TRBD1. The germline gives CDR1 SGHAT, CDR2 FQNNGV. The junction had 13 bases not matched to a gene; V was cut back by 2 bases and J by 4 bases. This CDR3 comprises 18 residues. The DNA of the CDR3 is TGTGCCAGCAGCTTAACCCCCCAGAGGACAGGGTCTTACAATGAGCAGTTCTTC. Its protein product is CASSLTPQRTGSYNEQFF.

This clonotype appeared a few times. This sequence joins TRBV12-3 or TRBV12-4 and TRBJ2-3, with D possibly TRBD2 on 7 matching bases. The V gene lost 6 bases and the J gene lost 5 bases, with 18 bases spanning the gap. This CDR3 region has 15 residues. The CDR3 nucleotides are TGTGCCAGCAGCCTGGGGGGGGGCGTCAGAGATACGCAGTATTTT. Translated: CASSLGGGVRDTQYF.

The CDR3 sequence: CASSLEKRLAYNEQFF. As DNA, the CDR3 is TGTGCCAGCAGCTTAGAGAAGAGACTAGCTTACAATGAGCAGTTCTTC. V and J are TRBV11-2 and TRBJ2-1, with 7 nucleotides matching TRBD2. From germline, CDR1 is SGHAT and CDR2 FQNNGV. Trimming removed 0 bases from V and 4 bases from J; junction bases left unmatched: 6. The CDR3 contains 16 residues.

There are a few counts of this clonotype. This chain joins TRBV7-2 and TRBJ1-3; no definite D call. Germline lookup yields CDR1 SGHTA and CDR2 FQGNSA. The CDR3 loop spans 15 amino acids. V was clipped by 8 bases and J by 0 bases, with 14 bases between them. The CDR3 region has the DNA TGTGCCAGCCGGCGGTCCACTAGCTCTGGAAACACCATATATTTT. Translation: CASRRSTSSGNTIYF.

The chain recombines TRBV6-2 or TRBV6-3 with TRBJ2-5, with 12 bases fitting TRBD2. Germline values: CDR1 MNHEY, CDR2 SVGEGT. The CDR3 contains 16 residues. The V and J ends lost 4 bases and 4 bases, in that order; junction bases with no gene match: 7. CDR3 sequence (DNA): TGTGCCAGCAGTTGGCTAGCGGGAGGGCGGGGAGAGACCCAGTACTTC. The encoded protein is CASSWLAGGRGETQYF.

Many counts were recorded for this clonotype. J is TRBJ2-1 and V is TRBV5-1, with 8 bases matching TRBD2. Germline values: CDR1 SGHRS, CDR2 YFSETQ. Trimming took 0 bases from V and 3 from J; bases not matched to a gene: 14. The CDR3 runs to 19 residues. CDR3 region: CASSLVGAGDLSHYNEQFF. In DNA, the CDR3 is TGCGCCAGCAGCTTGGTGGGAGCGGGGGATTTGTCCCACTACAATGAGCAGTTCTTC.

This clonotype was counted ten times or more. The chain employs TRBV20-1 and TRBJ2-1, with 12 bases fitting TRBD2. J gave up 4 bases and V 8 bases, and 6 bases lay outside the gene matches. The CDR3 has 14 residues. Germline V CDR1 and CDR2: DFQATT, SNEGSKA (reference sequence). The CDR3 loop reads CSPTSGSIYNEQFF. For the CDR3, the DNA is TGCAGTCCGACTAGCGGGAGCATATACAATGAGCAGTTCTTC.

This clonotype turned up a few times. The chain's CDR3 is CASSLRTGGAHEAFF. The CDR3 coding sequence is TGTGCCAGCAGTTTACGGACTGGGGGGGCCCACGAAGCTTTCTTT. The J gene is TRBJ1-1, the V gene TRBV12-3 or TRBV12-4, with D perhaps matching TRBD1 (6 bases). The CDR3 has 15 residues. The V and J ends lost 2 bases and 8 bases respectively, with 18 bases between them.

A few counts support this clonotype. The rearrangement links TRBV27 to TRBJ2-7; D uncertain. Trimming shortened V by 6 bases and J by 2 bases, and 20 bases separated the two germline ends. The CDR3 contains 16 residues. Germline V lookup: CDR1 MNHEY, CDR2 SMNVEV (reference sequence). The DNA for the CDR3 is TGTGCCAGCAGCATTCGATGGGGTACCGATACCTACGAGCAGTACTTC. This encodes CASSIRWGTDTYEQYF.

The J gene is TRBJ2-7, the V gene TRBV4-1, with D perhaps given as TRBD1 or TRBD2 (5 bases each). V dropped 4 bases and J dropped 4 bases, with 14 bases sitting between them. The CDR3 totals 14 residues. Germline V gene data show CDR1 as MGHRA and CDR2 as YSYEKL. CDR3 sequence: CASSRQPGSYEQYF. CDR3 in DNA: TGCGCCAGCAGCCGACAACCAGGGAGTTACGAGCAGTACTTC.

The table lists this clonotype with a few counts. The chain links TRBV10-3 to TRBJ1-1; 12 nucleotides line up with TRBD1. CDR1 and CDR2 (germline): ENHRY, SYGVKD. With 5 bases clipped from V and 1 base from J, the junction kept 5 bases outside the gene matches. The CDR3 spans 16 residues. In nucleotides, the CDR3 is TGTGCCATCAGTCCGGGACAGGGGGCCAAGAACACTGAAGCTTTCTTT. Encoded protein: CAISPGQGAKNTEAFF.

This clonotype was found a few times. The chain uses TRBV28 and TRBJ2-7, with 8 positions matching TRBD2. The CDR3 loop spans 14 amino acids. The junction had 7 bases not matched to a gene; V was cut back by 6 bases and J by 3 bases. CDR1 MDHEN and CDR2 SYDVKM come from the germline V gene. CDR3: CASRGGLVVYEQYF. CDR3 coding DNA: TGTGCCAGCAGGGGGGGACTAGTTGTCTACGAGCAGTACTTC.

Ten or more counts support this clonotype. CDR3 DNA sequence: TGTGCCAGCAGCATCCGGGACAGGGGAGAGCAGTTCTTC. It is translated as CASSIRDRGEQFF. This chain connects TRBV12-3 or TRBV12-4 to TRBJ2-1; 10 bases align to TRBD1. The CDR3 runs to 13 residues. V gave up 6 bases and J gave up 10 bases; unmatched junction bases: 6.

V is TRBV4-1 and J is TRBJ2-5; TRBD1 matches at 9 bases. This CDR3 contains 15 residues. After removal of 0 bases from V and 3 bases from J, the junction contained 2 bases not matched to a gene. The germline V gene has CDR1 MGHRA and CDR2 YSYEKL. The CDR3 DNA follows: TGCGCCAGCAGCCAAGATGGGACAGGGAAAGAGACCCAGTACTTC. It translates to CASSQDGTGKETQYF.

This clonotype was detected a few times. The chain joins TRBV6-1 to TRBJ2-1; the D gene is possibly TRBD1 (6 bases). This CDR3 is built from 15 residues. Germline V gene data show CDR1 as MNHNS and CDR2 as SASEGT. Trimming left V 9 bases short and J 9 bases short, with 24 bases between. CDR3 in DNA: TGTGCCAGTAAACCGGCCAGGGACACCGTCGTTGAGCAGTTCTTC. Protein product: CASKPARDTVVEQFF.

This clonotype was recorded a few times. This chain links TRBV12-3 or TRBV12-4 with TRBJ2-2; TRBD2 matches at 9 bases. J was trimmed by 5 bases and V by 6 bases; bases with no gene match: 4. CDR3 length: 14 residues. DNA of the CDR3: TGTGCCAGCAGGGGGACTAGCATAACCGGGGAGCTGTTTTTT. This gives the protein CASRGTSITGELFF.

In this sample, this clonotype turned up a few times. V gene TRBV2 combines with J gene TRBJ1-1; 7 bases agree with TRBD1. The CDR3 covers 15 residues. V was pared by 3 bases and J by 1 base, with 5 bases of the junction left unmatched. Germline V gene sequence: CDR1 SNHLY, CDR2 FYNNEI. CDR3 DNA sequence: TGTGCCAGCAGTGACTTTGGACAGGCGAACACTGAAGCTTTCTTT. Amino acid sequence: CASSDFGQANTEAFF.

The rearrangement uses TRBV20-1 and TRBJ2-7; TRBD1 matches 9 bases. Germline lookup yields CDR1 DFQATT and CDR2 SNEGSKA (reference sequence). The CDR3 totals 14 residues. V lost 6 bases to trimming and J lost 2 bases; unmatched junction nucleotides: 8. CDR3 in DNA: TGCAGTGCGCCCCCGACAGGGGGGCCCTACGAGCAGTACTTC. This codes for CSAPPTGGPYEQYF.

This clonotype has only a few counts. The chain links TRBV4-3 to TRBJ1-5; D unclear. CDR3 size: 15 residues. Germline CDR1 and CDR2: LGHNA and YSLEER. V lost 1 base and J lost 3, with 10 bases in between. CDR3 amino acids: CASSQVEGPNQPQHF. The CDR3 DNA follows: TGCGCCAGCAGCCAAGTCGAGGGCCCCAATCAGCCCCAGCATTTT.

This chain joins TRBV3-1 and TRBJ1-5; no reliable D call. The germline V gene encodes CDR1 LGHDT and CDR2 YNNKEL (reference sequence). There are 14 residues in the CDR3. Trimming cost V 0 bases and J 7 bases, with 10 bases left between them. The chain's CDR3 is CASSQDLRGQPQHF. The CDR3 region has the DNA TGTGCCAGCAGCCAAGATCTGCGGGGACAGCCCCAGCATTTT. The variable domain in full, completed from reference TRBV3-1 and TRBJ1-5, reads DTAVSQTPKYLVTQMGNDKSIKCEQNLGHDTMYWYKQDSKKFLKIMFSYNNKELIINETVPNRFSPKSPDKAHLNLHINSLELGDSAVYFCASSQDLRGQPQHFGDGTRLSIL.

The chain uses TRBV12-3 or TRBV12-4 and TRBJ2-3, with a weak D call TRBD1 (5 bases). Trimming cost V 3 bases and J 1 base, with 11 bases left between them. The CDR3 is made up of 15 amino acids. The CDR3 sequence is CASSFLTVGTDTQYF. CDR3 bases: TGTGCCAGCAGTTTTTTGACAGTCGGCACAGATACGCAGTATTTT.

This clonotype has just a few counts. The gene calls are TRBV4-3 and TRBJ2-7; 9 nucleotides match TRBD2. V lost 4 bases to trimming and J lost 8 bases; unmatched junction nucleotides: 9. CDR3 length: 14 amino acids. CDR1 LGHNA and CDR2 YSLEER come from the germline V gene. CDR3 DNA: TGCGCCAGCAGCCGGGGGCGGGAGGGCCGGCAGCAGTACTTC. Residues: CASSRGREGRQQYF.

In its sample, this clonotype was seen a few times. V usage is TRBV3-1 and J usage is TRBJ1-4; D possibly corresponds to TRBD1 (6 bases). The CDR3 is 12 residues long. Trimming took 6 bases from V and 7 from J, leaving 9 bases between them. Germline CDR1 LGHDT, CDR2 YNNKEL (reference sequence). CDR3 DNA: TGTGCCAGCAGGGGGGCGGGTGAAAAACTGTTTTTT. This codes for CASRGAGEKLFF.